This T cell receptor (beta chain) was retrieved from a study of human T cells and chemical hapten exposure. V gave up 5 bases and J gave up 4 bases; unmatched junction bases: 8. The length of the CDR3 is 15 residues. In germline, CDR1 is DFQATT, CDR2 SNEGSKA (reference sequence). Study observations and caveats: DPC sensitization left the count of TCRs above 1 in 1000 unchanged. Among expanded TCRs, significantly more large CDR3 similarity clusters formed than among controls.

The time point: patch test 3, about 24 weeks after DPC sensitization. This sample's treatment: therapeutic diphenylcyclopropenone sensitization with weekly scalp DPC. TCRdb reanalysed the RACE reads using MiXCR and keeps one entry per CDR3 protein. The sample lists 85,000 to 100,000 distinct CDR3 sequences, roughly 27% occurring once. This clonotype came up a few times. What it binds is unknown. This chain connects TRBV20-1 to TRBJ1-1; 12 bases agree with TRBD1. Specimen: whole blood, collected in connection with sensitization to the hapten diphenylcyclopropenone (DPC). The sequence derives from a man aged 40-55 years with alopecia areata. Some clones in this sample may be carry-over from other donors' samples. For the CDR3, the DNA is TGCAGTGCTCTCCCGGGACAGGGGGCGCGCACTGAAGCTTTCTTT. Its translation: CSALPGQGARTEAFF.